This T cell receptor beta chain was sequenced during a study of T cells in Graves' hyperthyroidism and ophthalmopathy. The CDR3 spans 13 residues. The V end was cut by 2 bases, the J end by 6 bases, with 9 bases between. CDR1 SGHTA and CDR2 FQGNSA come from the germline V gene. It was RNA transcripts that yielded the amplified TCR beta CDR3 regions. An initial round of RT-PCR targeting the TCR CDR3 relied on the HTBI primer set. TCRdb ran MiXCR on the multiplex PCR reads and lists one entry per CDR3 protein. The data hold hundreds of thousands of distinct CDR3 sequences, with around 14% observed a single time. The table lists this clonotype with many counts.

The clonotype originates from a woman between 18 and 30 years old with Graves' hyperthyroidism. The V call is TRBV7-2, the J call TRBJ2-3; D ambiguous. Sequenced sample: blood. The CDR3 region has the DNA TGTGCCAGCAGCTTAACTTCTCGTGATACGCAGTATTTT. Encoded protein: CASSLTSRDTQYF.